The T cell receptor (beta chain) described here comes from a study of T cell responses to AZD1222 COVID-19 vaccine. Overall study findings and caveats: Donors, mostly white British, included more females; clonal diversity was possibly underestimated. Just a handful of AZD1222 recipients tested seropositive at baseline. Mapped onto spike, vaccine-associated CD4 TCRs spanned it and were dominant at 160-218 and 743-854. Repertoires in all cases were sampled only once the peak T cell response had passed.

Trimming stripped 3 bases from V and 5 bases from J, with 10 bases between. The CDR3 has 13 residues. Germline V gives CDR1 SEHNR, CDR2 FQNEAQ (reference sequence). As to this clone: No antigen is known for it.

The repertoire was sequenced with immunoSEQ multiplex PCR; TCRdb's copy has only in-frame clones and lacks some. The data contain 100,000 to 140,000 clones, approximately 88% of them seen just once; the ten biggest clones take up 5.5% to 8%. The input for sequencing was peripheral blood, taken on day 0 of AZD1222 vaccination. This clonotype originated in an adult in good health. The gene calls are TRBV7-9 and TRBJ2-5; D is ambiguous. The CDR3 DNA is TGTGCCAGCAGCTTTCCCTGGCGGGAGACCCAGTACTTC. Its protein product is CASSFPWRETQYF.